The 21 T cell receptor beta chains presented below share a single source sample, sequenced in a study of T cell repertoires in cytomegalovirus infection. TCRdb processed the reads anew with MiXCR; each CDR3 protein has one entry. The sample lists some 920,000 distinct CDR3 sequences, approximately 30% seen once, with 13% in the top ten. These TCRs are of unknown antigen specificity. The source was cultured CD8+ T cells from PBMCs, collected from culture after CMV antigen stimulation. The receptors derive from a human donor in good health (CMV status not recorded). Some clones in this sample may be carry-over from other donors' samples.

This clonotype has only a few counts. The genes are TRBV10-3 and TRBJ2-2; no clear D gene. This CDR3 region has 17 residues. Trimming pared 2 bases from V and 3 bases from J, leaving 16 bases between. Germline V CDR1 and CDR2: ENHRY, SYGVKD. CDR3 DNA sequence: TGTGCCATCAGTGAGCTGGGTCCTTCCCCCTACACCGGGGAGCTGTTTTTT. It codes for CAISELGPSPYTGELFF.

This chain links TRBV19 with TRBJ2-7; the D is unclear. The CDR3 is 15 residues long. The V end was cut by 8 bases, the J end by 3 bases, with 20 bases between. Germline lookup yields CDR1 LNHDA and CDR2 SQIVND (reference sequence). Here the CDR3 reads CASGQAETAFYEQYF. DNA of the CDR3: TGTGCCAGTGGGCAAGCAGAGACGGCCTTCTACGAGCAGTACTTC. Using reference TRBV19 and TRBJ2-7 for the parts outside the CDR3, the full variable domain is DGGITQSPKYLFRKEGQNVTLSCEQNLNHDAMYWYRQDPGQGLRLIYYSQIVNDFQKGDIAEGYSVSREKKESFPLTVTSAQKNPTAFYLCASGQAETAFYEQYFGPGTRLTVT.

This chain uses TRBV7-3 with TRBJ1-2; D unclear. The CDR3 consists of 15 residues. V shed 4 bases and J shed 3 bases, with 15 bases lying between them. Germline CDR1 SGHTA, CDR2 FQGTGA. CDR3 region: CASSSHPRPDYGYTF. The CDR3 nucleotides read TGTGCCAGCAGCTCCCACCCCCGGCCGGACTATGGCTACACCTTC.

CDR3 residues: CASSFSVGPNSPLHF. In DNA, the CDR3 is TGTGCCAGCAGTTTTTCCGTTGGGCCCAATTCACCCCTCCACTTT. This rearrangement joins TRBV6-5 to TRBJ1-6; D not certain. Trimming removed 4 bases from V and 7 bases from J, with 14 bases in between. Germline V gene sequence: CDR1 MNHEY, CDR2 SVGAGI. The CDR3 sequence is 15 residues long.

The CDR3 DNA sequence: TGTGCCAGCAGCTTAACCCACACTGAAGCTTTCTTT. This translates into CASSLTHTEAFF. The chain couples TRBV7-9 to TRBJ1-1; D gene unclear. CDR3 length: 12 residues. CDR1 and CDR2 (germline): SEHNR, FQNEAQ (reference sequence). Between the trimmed V and J ends, which lost 2 bases and 3 bases, there was a span of 4 bases.

The chain combines TRBV7-9 with TRBJ1-2; 10 bases fit TRBD1. Per the germline V gene, CDR1 is SEHNR and CDR2 is FQNEAQ (reference sequence). The CDR3 consists of 14 residues. J was trimmed by 8 bases and V by 4 bases; bases with no gene match: 7. The CDR3 bases are TGTGCCAGCAGCTCGGACAGGGGGTGGTACGGCTACACCTTC. Translated: CASSSDRGWYGYTF.

V usage is TRBV2 and J usage is TRBJ2-3, with TRBD2 identical over 12 bases. The CDR3 consists of 18 residues. Germline V gene lookup returns CDR1 SNHLY and CDR2 FYNNEI. V dropped 4 bases and J dropped 3; count of bases not matched to a gene: 11. For the CDR3, the DNA is TGTGCCAGCAGTGGGGAGAGGACTAGCGGGGAGCAGACAGATACGCAGTATTTT. The encoded protein is CASSGERTSGEQTDTQYF.

This clonotype was counted a few times. The rearrangement joins TRBV4-1 to TRBJ2-2; maybe TRBD2 (6 bases). CDR3 length: 14 residues. Germline V gene lookup returns CDR1 MGHRA and CDR2 YSYEKL. V lost 4 bases to trimming and J lost 1 base, with 7 bases between them. The CDR3 spells CASSRGVNTGELFF. The CDR3, as DNA: TGCGCCAGCAGCCGGGGGGTGAACACCGGGGAGCTGTTTTTT.

This clonotype came up once. This chain uses TRBV20-1 with TRBJ1-5; the D is unclear. The CDR3 is 14 amino acids. Germline V gene sequence: CDR1 DFQATT, CDR2 SNEGSKA (reference sequence). Trimming shortened V by 1 base and J by 0 bases, and 7 bases separated the two germline ends. CDR3 sequence: CSARVVDSNQPQHF. CDR3 in DNA: TGCAGTGCTAGAGTTGTGGATAGCAATCAGCCCCAGCATTTT.

This clonotype was seen repeatedly, ten times or more. The chain joins TRBV6-2 or TRBV6-3 to TRBJ1-1; no clear D. The V end lost 5 bases, the J end lost 1 base, and 8 bases lay between the germline ends. The CDR3 runs 13 residues. Germline CDR1 and CDR2: MNHEY and SVGEGT. The CDR3 DNA reads TGTGCCAGCAGTCGGACCCAGAACACTGAAGCTTTCTTT. It encodes CASSRTQNTEAFF.

This clonotype occurred many times. A read error may produce the germline difference seen at one junction end. The chain has TRBV7-9 and TRBJ2-5, with TRBD2 matching 9 bases. Germline V gene data show CDR1 as SEHNR and CDR2 as FQNEAQ (reference sequence). The CDR3 length is 16 residues. CDR3 amino acids: CASSLIQRGVQEIQYF. The CDR3 nucleotides are TGTGCCAGCAGCTTGATCCAGCGGGGGGTACAAGAGATCCAGTACTTC.

For this clonotype: A much larger clone sits a single nucleotide away, making a read error possible. J is TRBJ2-2 and V is TRBV7-9; TRBD1 agrees at 8 bases. J was trimmed by 7 bases and V by 0 bases; bases with no gene match: 4. The CDR3 totals 15 residues. Germline V CDR1 and CDR2: SEHNR, FQNEAQ (reference sequence). CDR3 DNA: TGTGCCAGCAGCTTAGCGGCAGGGGGCATCGGGGAGCTGTTTTTT. Translating gives CASSLAAGGIGELFF.

Ten or more counts support this clonotype. The V and J genes are TRBV4-2 and TRBJ1-1; D may be TRBD1 (5 bases). Germline V gene lookup returns CDR1 LGHNA and CDR2 YNFKEQ. This CDR3 is built from 15 residues. Trimming left V 0 bases short and J 4 bases short, with 12 bases between. The CDR3 bases are TGTGCCAGCAGCCAAGACATGGGGCTTAGCACTGAAGCTTTCTTT. Its protein product is CASSQDMGLSTEAFF.

The V gene is TRBV29-1, the J gene TRBJ2-2; maybe TRBD2 (6 bases). The CDR3 consists of 12 residues. The germline V and J ends were trimmed by 5 bases and 9 bases, with 13 bases remaining between them. Germline V CDR1 and CDR2: SQVTM, ANQGSEA. This chain's CDR3 is CSVRRGTRELFF. In DNA form, the CDR3 reads TGCAGCGTTCGTCGGGGGACCCGGGAGCTGTTTTTT.

The chain combines TRBV6-2 or TRBV6-3 with TRBJ2-1; 7 positions match TRBD2. Germline CDR1 and CDR2: MNHEY and SVGEGT. The CDR3 spans 13 residues. V gave up 7 bases and J gave up 8 bases; unmatched junction bases: 8. Written as DNA, the CDR3 is TGTGCCAGCACCGGACTAGGGGAAGATGAGCAGTTCTTC. Protein sequence: CASTGLGEDEQFF.

This clonotype was found a few times. The V and J genes are TRBV7-2 and TRBJ1-2; weak D call: TRBD1 (6 bases). CDR3 length: 17 amino acids. The ends were cut back, 2 bases at V and 3 bases at J, with 19 bases in the middle. Germline V gene data show CDR1 as SGHTA and CDR2 as FQGNSA. CDR3 protein: CASSLKESDSFYYGYTF. The CDR3 DNA follows: TGTGCCAGCAGCTTAAAAGAATCGGACAGTTTTTACTATGGCTACACCTTC.

The table lists this clonotype with many counts. The CDR3 DNA reads TGTGCCAGCAGCTTAGACCCCCAGGGGAGTCAGCCCCAGCATTTT. Translating gives CASSLDPQGSQPQHF. The chain carries TRBV7-9 and TRBJ1-5, with D possibly being TRBD1 (6 bases). V lost 1 base and J 6 bases, leaving 13 bases between the germline ends. The CDR3 totals 15 residues. The germline CDR1 and CDR2 sequences are SEHNR and FQNEAQ (reference sequence).

The rearrangement uses TRBV6-5 and TRBJ1-1, with D possibly being TRBD1 (6 bases). This CDR3 has 14 amino acids. From germline, CDR1 is MNHEY and CDR2 SVGAGI. With 6 bases removed from V and 0 bases from J, the gap between germline ends came to 11 bases. CDR3 in amino acids: CASRMQGMNTEAFF. The CDR3 DNA reads as TGTGCCAGCAGAATGCAGGGGATGAACACTGAAGCTTTCTTT.

V gene TRBV4-3 combines with J gene TRBJ1-2; no clear D. Germline V gene data show CDR1 as LGHNA and CDR2 as YSLEER. CDR3 length: 15 residues. V shed 3 bases and J shed 3 bases, with 14 bases lying between them. CDR3 in amino acids: CASSHRWAPYYGYTF. The DNA of the CDR3 is TGCGCCAGCAGCCACCGGTGGGCCCCTTACTATGGCTACACCTTC.

This chain joins TRBV7-6 and TRBJ1-5; D is unresolved. The CDR3 contains 14 residues. Germline lookup yields CDR1 SGHVS and CDR2 FNYEAQ. The V and J ends lost 3 bases and 6 bases respectively, with 12 bases between them. Written as DNA, the CDR3 is TGTGCCAGCAGCTTGCAGGCTGCAGGTCAGCCCCAGCATTTT. Residues: CASSLQAAGQPQHF.

This clonotype was recorded many times. The chain has TRBV12-3 or TRBV12-4 and TRBJ1-4; D is undetermined. This CDR3 contains 15 residues. V was trimmed by 4 bases and J by 1 base, leaving 10 bases between them. As DNA, the CDR3 is TGTGCCAGCAGTTCCGTCGGGGTAACTAATGAAAAACTGTTTTTT. It yields the protein CASSSVGVTNEKLFF.